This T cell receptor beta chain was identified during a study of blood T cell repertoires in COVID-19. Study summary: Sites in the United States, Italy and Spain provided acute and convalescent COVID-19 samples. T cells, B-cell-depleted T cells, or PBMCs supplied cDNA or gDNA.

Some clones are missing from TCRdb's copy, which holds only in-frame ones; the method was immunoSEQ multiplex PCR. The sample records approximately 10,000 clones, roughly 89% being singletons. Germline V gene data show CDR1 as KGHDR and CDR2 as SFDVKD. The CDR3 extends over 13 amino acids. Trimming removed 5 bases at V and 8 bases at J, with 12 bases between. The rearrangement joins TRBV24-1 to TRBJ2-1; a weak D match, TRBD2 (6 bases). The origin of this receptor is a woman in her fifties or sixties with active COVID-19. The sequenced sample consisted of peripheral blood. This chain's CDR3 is CATSVGGFDEQFF. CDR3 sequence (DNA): TGTGCCACCAGTGTCGGAGGGTTTGATGAGCAGTTCTTC.